The TCR beta chain under discussion was sequenced for a study of cytomegalovirus exposure and HLA in healthy donors. Points on this clone: The antigen is undetermined.

Study-wide results and caveats: Subsequent analysis revealed that first-cohort TCR clusters tended to co-occur in the 120 or so validation repertoires.

The CDR3 loop spans 15 amino acids. Germline-derived CDR1 and CDR2 are LNHNV and YYDKDF (reference sequence). The ends lost 1 base at V and 4 bases at J; junction bases unmatched: 7. Sequencing was performed with immunoSEQ multiplex PCR; in TCRdb, only in-frame clones are kept and a portion is missing. Among approximately 120,000 clones listed, about 87% were seen once. This sequence was found in a woman aged 18-29 years in good health and CMV-seronegative. The chain uses TRBV15 and TRBJ2-7; 7 positions agree with TRBD2. Sequenced input: PBMCs. The CDR3 bases are TGTGCCACCAGCAGAGGGGGCGGGAGAGATTACGAGCAGTACTTC. Translating gives CATSRGGGRDYEQYF.